The clone carrying this T cell receptor beta chain was counted between two and nine times. The antigen is undetermined. The data were taken from a study of T cells in narcolepsy. Study results and limitations: Autoreactive clonotypes reportedly recurred in blood of same and different patients, not controls. Autoreactive HCRT-specific and TRIB2-specific clonotypes were marked in same-patient CSF-versus-blood CD4+ comparisons. No autoreactive T cell clone sequences appeared in some memory CD4+ repertoires.

Germline V lookup: CDR1 MGHDK, CDR2 SYGVNS. V lost 8 bases and J lost 0, with 12 bases in between. The CDR3 length is 14 residues. Clones were sequenced by immunoSEQ multiplex PCR, and TCRdb holds only the in-frame ones, with some missing. Of about 33,000 clones in the sample, roughly 90% were seen once. The sequenced sample was CD45RA- memory CD4+ T cells from PBMCs. V usage is TRBV25-1 and J usage is TRBJ2-3, with D unresolved. The origin of this receptor is a human donor with narcolepsy. CDR3 nucleotides: TGTGCCAGCGCCGGACGGCTAAGCACAGATACGCAGTATTTT. Translation: CASAGRLSTDTQYF.